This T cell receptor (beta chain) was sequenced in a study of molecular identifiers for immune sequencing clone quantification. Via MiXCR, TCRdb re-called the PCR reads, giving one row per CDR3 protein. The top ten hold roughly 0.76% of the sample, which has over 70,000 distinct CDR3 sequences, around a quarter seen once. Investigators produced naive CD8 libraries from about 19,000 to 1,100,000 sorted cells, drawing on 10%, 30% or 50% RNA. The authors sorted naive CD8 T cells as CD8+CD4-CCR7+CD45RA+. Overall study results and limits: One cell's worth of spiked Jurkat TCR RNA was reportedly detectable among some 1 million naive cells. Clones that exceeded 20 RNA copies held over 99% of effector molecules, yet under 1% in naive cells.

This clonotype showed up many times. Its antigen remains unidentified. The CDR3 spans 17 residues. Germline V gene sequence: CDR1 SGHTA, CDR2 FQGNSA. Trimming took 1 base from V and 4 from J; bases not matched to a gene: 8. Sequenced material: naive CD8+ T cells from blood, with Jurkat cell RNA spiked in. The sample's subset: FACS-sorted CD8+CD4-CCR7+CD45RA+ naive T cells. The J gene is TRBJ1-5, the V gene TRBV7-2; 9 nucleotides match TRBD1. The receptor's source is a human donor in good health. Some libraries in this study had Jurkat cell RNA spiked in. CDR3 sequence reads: CASSLVIGQGFNQPQHF. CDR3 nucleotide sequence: TGTGCCAGCAGCTTAGTAATAGGACAGGGGTTTAATCAGCCCCAGCATTTT.